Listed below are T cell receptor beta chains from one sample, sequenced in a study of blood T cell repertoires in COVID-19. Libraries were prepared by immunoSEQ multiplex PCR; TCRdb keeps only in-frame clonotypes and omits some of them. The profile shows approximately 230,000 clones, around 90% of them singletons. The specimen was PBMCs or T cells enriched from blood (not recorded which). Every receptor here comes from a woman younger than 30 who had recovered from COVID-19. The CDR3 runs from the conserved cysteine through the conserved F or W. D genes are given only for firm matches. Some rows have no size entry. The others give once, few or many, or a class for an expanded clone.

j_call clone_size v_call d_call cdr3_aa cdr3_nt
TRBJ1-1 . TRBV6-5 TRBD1 CASSYLRTGGTEAFF TGTGCCAGCAGTTACTTACGGACAGGGGGGACTGAAGCTTTCTTT
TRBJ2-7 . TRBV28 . CASSSGHPRREQYF TGTGCCAGCAGTTCGGGACACCCCCGGAGGGAGCAGTACTTC
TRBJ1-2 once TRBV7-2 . CASSSWGHPANYGYTF TGTGCCAGCAGCTCCTGGGGACACCCAGCTAACTATGGCTACACCTTC
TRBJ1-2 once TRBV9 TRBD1 CASSVVTGGDGYTF TGTGCCAGCAGCGTCGTTACAGGGGGCGACGGCTACACCTTC
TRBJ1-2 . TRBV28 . CASTDSNFNYGYTF TGTGCCAGCACCGACAGCAATTTTAACTATGGCTACACCTTC
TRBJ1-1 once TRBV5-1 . CASSLVRRVGSRAFF TGCGCCAGCAGCTTGGTTCGCAGGGTGGGGTCTCGGGCTTTCTTT
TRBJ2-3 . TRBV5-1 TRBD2 CASSLGSGGSSTDTQYF TGCGCCAGCAGCTTGGGTAGCGGGGGCTCTAGCACAGATACGCAGTATTTT
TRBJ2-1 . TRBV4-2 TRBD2 CASSQDQAGGYEQFF TGTGCCAGCAGCCAAGATCAAGCGGGAGGGTATGAGCAGTTCTTC
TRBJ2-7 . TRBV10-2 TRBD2 CASSESLRGSDRSYEQYF TGCGCCAGCAGTGAGTCGCTACGCGGGAGTGATAGGTCCTACGAGCAGTACTTC
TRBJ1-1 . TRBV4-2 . CASSKGRGTEAFF TGTGCCAGCAGCAAGGGGCGCGGCACTGAAGCTTTCTTT
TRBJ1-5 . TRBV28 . CASSLGGGDQPQHF TGTGCCAGCAGTCTAGGTGGGGGGGATCAGCCCCAGCATTTT